Listed here are 13 T cell receptor beta chains from one sample, sequenced in a study of blood T cells in healthy people across ages. With a J-beta primer mix and a sample-barcoded 5' primer, a second PCR ran roughly 6 to 12 cycles. TCRdb reanalysed the 5' RACE reads using MiXCR and keeps one entry per CDR3 protein. The sample yields 720,000 or so distinct CDR3 sequences, 35% to 50% seen once. Sequencing was performed on blood. These receptors were taken from a man older than 75 in good health.

This clonotype was seen a few times. The V gene is TRBV18, the J gene TRBJ2-5, with unresolved D. Trimming took off 2 bases at V and 5 bases at J, with 9 bases between the two ends. The CDR3 extends over 13 amino acids. The V gene's germline CDR1 is KGHSH and CDR2 LQKENI. CDR3 nucleotides: TGTGCCAGCTCACCAGAGGTTCGGGAGACCCAGTACTTC. Residues: CASSPEVRETQYF.

On this clonotype itself: A much larger clonotype is one base distant, so this may be a read error. The chain carries TRBV28 and TRBJ1-1; the D is unclear. Germline CDR1 and CDR2: MDHEN and SYDVKM. CDR3 size: 12 residues. V dropped 11 bases and J dropped 0 bases, with 10 bases sitting between them. As DNA, the CDR3 is TGTGCCGTCGCCGTCCTGAACACTGAAGCTTTCTTT. It translates to CAVAVLNTEAFF.

The chain is built from TRBV20-1 and TRBJ2-7; 9 bases line up with TRBD2. The J segment lost 4 bases and the V segment lost 0 bases, leaving 7 bases of the junction unmatched. The CDR3 contains 15 residues. CDR1 is DFQATT, CDR2 SNEGSKA, per germline (reference sequence). The DNA of the CDR3 is TGCAGTGCTAGAGACCCGGGACTAGCACTGTACGAGCAGTACTTC. This gives the protein CSARDPGLALYEQYF.

This chain links TRBV6-1 with TRBJ2-7; possible D gene TRBD2, 6 bases. This CDR3 has 16 residues. Trimming stripped 0 bases from V and 2 bases from J, with 14 bases between. CDR1 MNHNS and CDR2 SASEGT come from the germline V gene. The CDR3 DNA is TGTGCCAGCAGTGAAGCTCACGGGGGACCGCCCTACGAGCAGTACTTC. This gives the protein CASSEAHGGPPYEQYF.

This chain connects TRBV7-2 to TRBJ1-1, with no clear D. This CDR3 contains 15 residues. Per the germline V gene, CDR1 is SGHTA and CDR2 is FQGNSA. The germline V and J ends were trimmed by 1 base and 5 bases, with 14 bases remaining between them. The CDR3 reads CASSLGSGLGTEAFF. The DNA for the CDR3 is TGTGCCAGCAGCTTAGGGTCCGGCCTTGGGACTGAAGCTTTCTTT.

Details on this clonotype: The CDR3 ends on some other residue instead of the conserved phenylalanine or tryptophan, so this is likely a read error. The chain has TRBV7-2 and TRBJ2-7; D gene ambiguous. Germline V gene sequence: CDR1 SGHTA, CDR2 FQGNSA. The CDR3 runs to 12 residues. V shed 4 bases and J shed 5 bases, with 9 bases lying between them. CDR3 region: CASSSTSDEQYL. DNA of the CDR3: TGTGCCAGCAGCTCGACGTCTGACGAGCAGTACTTG.

This clonotype was detected many times. This rearrangement joins TRBV6-5 to TRBJ2-5; D may be TRBD2 (5 bases). Trimming removed 6 bases at V and 3 bases at J, with 11 bases between. Germline V CDR1 and CDR2: MNHEY, SVGAGI. CDR3 length: 13 residues. The CDR3 is CASSPLEEETQYF. The DNA for the CDR3 is TGTGCCAGCAGCCCCCTGGAGGAAGAGACCCAGTACTTC.

The sample holds a few counts of this clonotype. The CDR3 loop reads CASSTRTLEGSPLHF. The CDR3 coding sequence is TGTGCCAGCAGCACCCGGACCCTGGAGGGTTCACCCCTCCACTTT. J is TRBJ1-6 and V is TRBV7-9; D is unclear. V was shortened by 5 bases and J by 9 bases, with 17 bases between the two germline ends. CDR3 length: 15 amino acids. Germline CDR1 SEHNR, CDR2 FQNEAQ (reference sequence). Supplemented by reference TRBV7-9 and TRBJ1-6, the full variable domain reads DTGVSQNPRHKITKRGQNVTFRCDPISEHNRLYWYRQTLGQGPEFLTYFQNEAQLEKSRLLSDRFSAERPKGSFSTLEIQRTEQGDSAMYLCASSTRTLEGSPLHFGNGTRLTVT.

This clonotype came up once. This sequence joins TRBV29-1 and TRBJ2-7; no reliable D call. V was shortened by 5 bases and J by 0 bases, with 11 bases between the two germline ends. Germline V CDR1 and CDR2: SQVTM, ANQGSEA. The CDR3 totals 13 residues. This chain's CDR3 is CSVYDRSSYEQYF. The CDR3 coding sequence is TGCAGCGTTTATGACCGAAGCTCCTACGAGCAGTACTTC.

The rearrangement links TRBV27 to TRBJ2-2; 7 bases line up with TRBD1. The trim removed 5 bases at V and 5 bases at J, leaving 5 bases unmatched. The CDR3 is made up of 14 amino acids. From germline, CDR1 is MNHEY and CDR2 SMNVEV (reference sequence). CDR3: CASSQTGTTGELFF. CDR3 DNA sequence: TGTGCCAGCAGTCAGACAGGGACGACCGGGGAGCTGTTTTTT.

Regarding this clonotype: A read error may account for a junction end that differs from germline. V gene TRBV15 combines with J gene TRBJ1-5; no clear D. CDR3 length equals 17 residues. Germline V gene lookup returns CDR1 LNHNV and CDR2 YYDKDF (reference sequence). CDR3 residues: CAASRDLGRNSNQPQHF. Here the CDR3 DNA reads TGTGCCGCCAGCAGAGATCTTGGACGGAATAGCAATCAGCCCCAGCATTTT.

This clonotype was counted at least ten times. V usage is TRBV12-3 or TRBV12-4 and J usage is TRBJ1-5, with unresolved D. Between the trimmed V and J ends, which lost 6 bases and 5 bases, there was a span of 5 bases. The CDR3 totals 11 residues. The CDR3 DNA reads as TGTGCCAGCAGAGGTGATCAGCCCCAGCATTTT. This sequence encodes CASRGDQPQHF.

The chain combines TRBV25-1 with TRBJ2-5; a possible D gene is TRBD2 (7 bases). The germline V and J ends were trimmed by 1 base and 1 base, with 13 bases remaining between them. The germline gives CDR1 MGHDK, CDR2 SYGVNS. The CDR3 runs to 16 residues. The CDR3, as DNA: TGTGCCAGCAGTGAATCGGAGGGGGGGCTCCAAGAGACCCAGTACTTC. This translates into CASSESEGGLQETQYF.